The sequence of this T cell receptor (beta chain) was determined in a study of T cells in Graves' hyperthyroidism and ophthalmopathy. Study-level background: Once the initial diagnosis was made, peripheral blood was obtained before any treatment. General study points: Within blood appeared most thyroid clonotypes that had expanded above 0.001.

Not enrolled were patients with uncontrolled infection, other autoimmune disease, pregnancy or lactation. Orbital computed tomography, thyroid ultrasound, serum thyroxine and TRAb, and clinical symptoms together informed the diagnoses. At least ten counts were recorded for this clonotype. Its specificity is not known. Amplification targeted TCR beta CDR3 regions from RNA transcripts. HTBI primers drove first-round RT-PCR of the TCR CDR3. From the multiplex PCR reads, TCRdb called clonotypes with MiXCR, one entry per CDR3 protein. This table has some 500,000 distinct CDR3 sequences, about 16% appearing once. The origin of this receptor is a woman aged 25 to 45 with Graves' ophthalmopathy. Sequencing input: blood.

Here the CDR3 DNA reads TGTGCCTGGACCCGGACAGGGCAAGAGACCCAGTACTTC. Amino acid sequence: CAWTRTGQETQYF. The genes are TRBV30 and TRBJ2-5; 8 nucleotides line up with TRBD1. Germline-derived CDR1 and CDR2 are GTSNPN and SVGIG (reference sequence). V trimming: 4 bases; J trimming: 2 bases; junction bases outside the gene matches: 3. There are 13 residues in the CDR3.